This T cell receptor (beta chain) was observed in a study of shared clonotypes between healthy human individuals. This CDR3 spans 16 amino acids. Germline V gene lookup returns CDR1 MDHEN and CDR2 SYDVKM. The germline V and J ends were trimmed by 2 bases and 0 bases, with 14 bases remaining between them. In the original processing: Junction-only sequences without quality scores came from ImmunoSEQ, so filtering differed. Sequencing was performed with immunoSEQ multiplex PCR; in TCRdb, only in-frame clones are kept and a portion is missing. V, J and clone size reflect that table, while D and trimming were determined from the DNA. The sample shows some 1,900,000 clones, less than 95% of them seen only once. Naive CD8 isolation took CD45RO-negative cells positively selected for CCR7 and excluded terminally differentiated effector memory CD45RA+ cells.

Sequenced: naive CD8+ T cells sorted from blood. The chain combines TRBV28 with TRBJ2-7; D is ambiguous. The receptor comes from a man between 18 and 29 years old in good health. Here the CDR3 reads CASSLRVVSYSYEQYF. CDR3 nucleotide sequence: TGTGCCAGCAGTTTACGGGTCGTCAGTTACTCCTACGAGCAGTACTTC.